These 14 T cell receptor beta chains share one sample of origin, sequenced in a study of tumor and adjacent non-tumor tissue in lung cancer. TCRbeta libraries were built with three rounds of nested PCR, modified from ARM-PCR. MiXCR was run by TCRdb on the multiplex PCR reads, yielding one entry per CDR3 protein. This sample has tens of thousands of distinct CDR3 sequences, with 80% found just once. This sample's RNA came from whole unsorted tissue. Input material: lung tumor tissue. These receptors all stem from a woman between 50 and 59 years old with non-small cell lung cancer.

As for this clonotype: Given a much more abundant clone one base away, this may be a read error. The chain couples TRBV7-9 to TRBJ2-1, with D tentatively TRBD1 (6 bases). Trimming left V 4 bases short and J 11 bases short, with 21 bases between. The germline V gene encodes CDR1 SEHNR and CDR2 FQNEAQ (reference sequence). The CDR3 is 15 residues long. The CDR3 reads CASSSAGTPGNKQFF. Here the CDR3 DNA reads TGTGCCAGCAGCTCCGCCGGGACACCGGGAAATAAGCAGTTCTTC.

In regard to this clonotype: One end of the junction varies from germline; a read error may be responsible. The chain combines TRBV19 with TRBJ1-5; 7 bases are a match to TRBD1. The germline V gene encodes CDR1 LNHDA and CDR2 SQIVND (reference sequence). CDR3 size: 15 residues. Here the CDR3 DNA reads TGTCCCAGTAGCCAGACAGGGCGCAGCAATCAGCCCCAGCATTTT. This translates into CPSSQTGRSNQPQHF.

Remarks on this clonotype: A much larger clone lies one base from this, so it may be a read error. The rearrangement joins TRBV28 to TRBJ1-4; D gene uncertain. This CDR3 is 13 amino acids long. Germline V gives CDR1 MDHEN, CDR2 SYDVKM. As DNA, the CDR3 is TGTACCAGCAGCCCTGGATACAGCGGGAAACTGTTTTTT. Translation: CTSSPGYSGKLFF. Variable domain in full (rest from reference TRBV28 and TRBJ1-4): DVKVTQSSRYLVKRTGEKVFLECVQDMDHENMFWYRQDPGLGLRLIYFSYDVKMKEKGDIPEGYSVSREKKERFSLILESASTNQTSMYLCTSSPGYSGKLFFGSGTQLSVL.

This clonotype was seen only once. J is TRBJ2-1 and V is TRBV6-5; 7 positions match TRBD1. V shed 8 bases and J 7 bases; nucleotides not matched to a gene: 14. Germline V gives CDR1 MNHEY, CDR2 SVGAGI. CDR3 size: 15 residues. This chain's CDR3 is CASGSLTGKANEQFF. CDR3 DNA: TGTGCCAGCGGTTCATTGACAGGGAAAGCAAATGAGCAGTTCTTC.

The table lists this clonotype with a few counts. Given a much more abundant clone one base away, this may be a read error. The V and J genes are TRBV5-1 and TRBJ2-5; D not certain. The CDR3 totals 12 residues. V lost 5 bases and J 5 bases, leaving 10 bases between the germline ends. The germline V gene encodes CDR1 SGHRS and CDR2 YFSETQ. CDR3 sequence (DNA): TGCGCCAGCAGACATGATTCGGAGACCCAGTACTTC. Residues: CASRHDSETQYF.

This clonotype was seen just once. This CDR3 reads CAADQDRNYSYTF. In DNA form, the CDR3 reads TGTGCCGCCGATCAGGACCGAAACTATAGTTACACCTTC. The chain links TRBV10-3 to TRBJ1-2; D ambiguous. The CDR3 is 13 amino acids. The germline V gene encodes CDR1 ENHRY and CDR2 SYGVKD. Trimming removed 11 bases from V and 11 bases from J, with 24 bases in between.

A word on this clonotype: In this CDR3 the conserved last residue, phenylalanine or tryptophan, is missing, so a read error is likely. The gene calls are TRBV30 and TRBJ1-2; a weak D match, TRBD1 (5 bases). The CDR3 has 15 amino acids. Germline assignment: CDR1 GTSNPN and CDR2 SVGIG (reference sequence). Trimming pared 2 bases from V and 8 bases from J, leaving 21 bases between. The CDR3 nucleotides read TGTGCCTGGAGTCCTTCCGGGACGGCGATGAGGGGCTACACCTAC. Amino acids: CAWSPSGTAMRGYTY.

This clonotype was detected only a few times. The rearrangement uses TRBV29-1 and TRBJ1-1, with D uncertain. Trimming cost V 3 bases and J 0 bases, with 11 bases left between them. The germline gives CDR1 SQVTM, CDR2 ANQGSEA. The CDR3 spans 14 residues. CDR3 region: CSVDDPVVNTEAFF. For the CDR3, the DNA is TGCAGCGTTGATGATCCGGTGGTGAACACTGAAGCTTTCTTT.

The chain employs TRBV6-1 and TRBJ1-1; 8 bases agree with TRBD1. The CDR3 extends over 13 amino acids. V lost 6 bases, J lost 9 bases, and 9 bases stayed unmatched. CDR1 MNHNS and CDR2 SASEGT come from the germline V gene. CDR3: CASRDRDRIKAFF. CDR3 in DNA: TGTGCCAGCAGGGACAGGGATCGCATTAAAGCTTTCTTT.

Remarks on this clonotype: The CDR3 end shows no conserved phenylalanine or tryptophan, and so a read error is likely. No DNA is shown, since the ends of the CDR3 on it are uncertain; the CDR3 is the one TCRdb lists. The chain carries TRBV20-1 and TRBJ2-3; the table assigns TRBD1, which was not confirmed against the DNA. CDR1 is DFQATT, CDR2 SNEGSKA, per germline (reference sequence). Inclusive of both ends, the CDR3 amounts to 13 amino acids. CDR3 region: CSASVPGSLKKYV.

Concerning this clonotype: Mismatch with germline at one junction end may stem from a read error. The CDR3 is CASSQEPSSGSTDMQYF. The CDR3 coding sequence is TGCGCCAGCAGCCAAGAGCCTTCTAGCGGAAGCACAGATATGCAGTATTTT. The rearrangement links TRBV4-1 to TRBJ2-3; the match to TRBD2 covers 7 bases. The CDR3 runs 17 residues. Germline V gene sequence: CDR1 MGHRA, CDR2 YSYEKL.

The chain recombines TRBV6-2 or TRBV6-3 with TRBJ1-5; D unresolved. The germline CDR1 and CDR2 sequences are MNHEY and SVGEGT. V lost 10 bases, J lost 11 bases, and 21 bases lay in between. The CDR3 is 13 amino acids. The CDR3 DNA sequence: TGTGCCATCAATGGGGTACCGAATCACTCCCAGCATTTT. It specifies CAINGVPNHSQHF.

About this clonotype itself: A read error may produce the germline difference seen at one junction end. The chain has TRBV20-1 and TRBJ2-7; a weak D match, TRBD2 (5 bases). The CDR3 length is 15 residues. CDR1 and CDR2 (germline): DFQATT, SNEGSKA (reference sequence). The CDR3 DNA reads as TGCAGTGCCCCAATGAGGGATAGTCGATCCTACGGGCAGTACTTC. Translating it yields CSAPMRDSRSYGQYF.

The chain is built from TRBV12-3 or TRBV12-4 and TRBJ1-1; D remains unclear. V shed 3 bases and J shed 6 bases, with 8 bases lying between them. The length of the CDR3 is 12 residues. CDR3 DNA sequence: TGTGCCAGCAGTTTTATATGCTCTGAAGCTTTCTTT. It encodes CASSFICSEAFF.